Sequencing of this TCR beta chain was carried out in a study of blood T cell repertoires in COVID-19. Study information: The study drew acute and convalescent COVID-19 samples from the United States, Italy and Spain.

The repertoire was sequenced with immunoSEQ multiplex PCR; TCRdb's copy has only in-frame clones and lacks some. The sample carries approximately 110,000 clones, about 76% recorded once. CDR3 length equals 13 residues. The germline V and J ends were trimmed by 4 bases and 4 bases, with 13 bases remaining between them. The germline V gene has CDR1 SQVTM and CDR2 ANQGSEA. The sequencing sample was made of peripheral blood. The receptor was isolated from a man of 80 years or more with acute or convalescent COVID-19. The chain uses TRBV29-1 and TRBJ1-1; possible D gene TRBD1, 6 bases. The CDR3 region has the DNA TGCAGCGTTGTACGAACAGGGAGCACTGAAGCTTTCTTT. This sequence encodes CSVVRTGSTEAFF.